Each of the 6 T cell receptor beta chains below was sequenced from the same sample in a study of cytotoxic CD8 clonotypes in ibrutinib-treated CLL. Profiling relied on immunoSEQ multiplex PCR, and the TCRdb table lists in-frame clones only, not all of them. The table shows around 70,000 clones, with 75% to 95% occurring only once. The specimen comprised PBMCs, sampled after 12 months of ibrutinib treatment. The receptors were gathered from a human donor with chronic lymphocytic leukemia.

The J gene is TRBJ2-1, the V gene TRBV2; the D is unclear. Per germline, CDR1 SNHLY and CDR2 FYNNEI. The CDR3 has 11 amino acids. V was clipped by 6 bases and J by 9 bases, with 9 bases between them. The CDR3 DNA is TGTGCCAGCAGGGTAATGGGTGAGCAGTTCTTC. Translated, it gives CASRVMGEQFF.

The CDR3 DNA reads as TGTGCCAGCATCCTCCTCGGGGGTGATACGCAGTATTTT. This codes for CASILLGGDTQYF. This sequence joins TRBV5-5 and TRBJ2-3, with D tentatively TRBD2 (6 bases). The CDR3 extends over 13 amino acids. Trimming left V 6 bases short and J 6 bases short, with 14 bases between. Germline-derived CDR1 and CDR2 are SGHKS and YYEKEE (reference sequence).

The gene calls are TRBV6-1 and TRBJ2-2; 7 bases align to TRBD2. Trimming cost V 5 bases and J 5 bases; bases outside gene matches: 8. The CDR3 consists of 15 residues. Germline-derived CDR1 and CDR2 are MNHNS and SASEGT. DNA for the CDR3: TGTGCCAGCAGTCAGGCTAGCGGCTGGACCGGGGAGCTGTTTTTT. Amino acid sequence: CASSQASGWTGELFF.

This clone appeared a single time. This chain joins TRBV19 and TRBJ2-7; D unclear. CDR1 is LNHDA, CDR2 SQIVND, per germline (reference sequence). Trimming cost V 3 bases and J 9 bases, with 12 bases left between them. The CDR3 consists of 12 residues. CDR3 in DNA: TGTGCCAGTAGTATGGGCACTCGGGTGCAGTACTTC. It specifies CASSMGTRVQYF.

The gene calls are TRBV5-1 and TRBJ2-3, with D perhaps matching TRBD1 (5 bases). Germline values: CDR1 SGHRS, CDR2 YFSETQ. The CDR3 is 15 amino acids. Trimming shortened V by 0 bases and J by 2 bases, and 10 bases separated the two germline ends. CDR3: CASSLVRGDTDTQYF. DNA for the CDR3: TGCGCCAGCAGCTTGGTTAGGGGTGACACAGATACGCAGTATTTT.

The chain employs TRBV19 and TRBJ2-7, with 8 bases matching TRBD2. J gave up 2 bases and V 3 bases, and 6 bases lay outside the gene matches. This CDR3 region has 15 residues. From germline, CDR1 is LNHDA and CDR2 SQIVND (reference sequence). The CDR3 spells CASSIESGRPYEQYF. CDR3 nucleotide sequence: TGTGCCAGTAGTATTGAGAGCGGGAGACCCTACGAGCAGTACTTC.